This T cell receptor beta chain was recorded in a study of regulatory T cells in long-lasting Graves disease. Stated time point: persistent/refractory GD, antithyroid drugs over 5 years with positive TRAb. TCR sequences were obtained from RNA taken from PBMCs. Note on this clonotype: The antigen is not known.

Construction of TCR beta libraries relied on iRepertoire HTBI primers and on Arm-PCR targeting CDR3 regions. Each CDR3 protein gets one entry after TCRdb re-called the multiplex PCR reads with MiXCR. The sample yields roughly 300,000 distinct CDR3 sequences, 20% to 25% seen once. Study conclusions and caveats: Relative to newly diagnosed Graves' patients, persistent ones had lower TCR diversity. When disease was persistent, TRBV28, TRBJ1-2 and TRBJ2-5 were the favored segments.

Trimming shortened V by 10 bases and J by 8 bases, and 8 bases separated the two germline ends. The CDR3 length is 9 residues. Germline CDR1 MNHNS, CDR2 SASEGT. This TCR was recovered from a female donor with Graves disease. The sequences come from peripheral blood mononuclear cells (PBMCs), collected when the disease was refractory, from a patient treated with antithyroid drugs. The chain recombines TRBV6-1 with TRBJ1-2, with D uncertain. The CDR3 protein is CATQRGYTF. The CDR3 DNA is TGTGCCACCCAGAGAGGCTACACCTTC.